The text below deals with one T cell receptor (beta chain). Antigen unknown. The CDR3 consists of 16 residues. After removal of 7 bases from V and 1 base from J, the junction contained 11 bases not matched to a gene. Germline V CDR1 and CDR2: MNHEY, SVGEGT. A second PCR of roughly 7 to 11 cycles used a sample-barcoded 5' primer and a J-beta primer mix. Each cDNA molecule, via a template-switch adaptor with 12 random nucleotides, was tagged. TCRdb analysed the 5' RACE reads with MiXCR anew, one entry per CDR3 protein. The top ten hold around 25% of the sample, which has under 750,000 distinct CDR3 sequences, roughly 48% seen once. The sample originates from a study of blood T cells in healthy people across ages. The study's findings and limits: Estimates drawn from one million T cells were deemed to understate diversity.

Donors ranged from about 6 to 90 years old and were healthy Caucasians in Russia. PBMCs were isolated at a quantity of at least 6 million per sample. Material: blood. This receptor was obtained from an elderly man in good health. The chain carries TRBV6-2 or TRBV6-3 and TRBJ2-5; 8 bases are a match to TRBD1. This chain's CDR3 is CASKKSGTGFQETQYF. As DNA, the CDR3 is TGTGCCAGCAAAAAATCCGGGACAGGATTCCAAGAGACCCAGTACTTC.